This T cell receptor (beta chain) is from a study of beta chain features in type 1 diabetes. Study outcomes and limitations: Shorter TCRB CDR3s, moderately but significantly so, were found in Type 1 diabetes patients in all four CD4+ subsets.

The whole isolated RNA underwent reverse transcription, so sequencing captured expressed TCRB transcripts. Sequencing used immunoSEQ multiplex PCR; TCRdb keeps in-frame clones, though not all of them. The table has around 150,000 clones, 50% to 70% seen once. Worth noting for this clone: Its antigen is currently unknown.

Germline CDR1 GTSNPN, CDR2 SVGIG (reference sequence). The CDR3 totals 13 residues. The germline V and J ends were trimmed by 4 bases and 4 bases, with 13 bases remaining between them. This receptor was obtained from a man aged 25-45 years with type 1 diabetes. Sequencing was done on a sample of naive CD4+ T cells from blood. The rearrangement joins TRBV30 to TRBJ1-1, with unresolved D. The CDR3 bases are TGTGCCTGGAATAGACCCGTGAGCACTGAAGCTTTCTTT. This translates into CAWNRPVSTEAFF.